A selection of T cell receptor beta chains follows, all from one sample in a study of blood T cell repertoires in COVID-19. The table came from immunoSEQ multiplex PCR; TCRdb's copy has only in-frame clones and leaves some out. This sample has 250,000 to 350,000 clones; roughly 80% occur once, and the top ten carry less than 20%. Specimen: peripheral blood. The receptors here all came from an older person with COVID-19, enrolled during active disease. Each CDR3 is given with its conserved first and last residue. Each record gives: D gene, clone size, CDR3 length, J gene, V gene, CDR3 DNA, CDR3 protein. D genes are given only for firm matches. Clone sizes are given selectively: once, few, many, or a class where the clone is expanded.

- - 16 TRBJ2-7 TRBV5-5 TGTGCCAGCAGCTCGCTCAGAGGACGCGGCAGGGGCGAGCAGTACTTC CASSSLRGRGRGEQYF
- - 16 TRBJ1-2 TRBV7-8 TGTGCCAGCAGCTTAGAGGGGAACGTATTCAACTATGGCTACACCTTC CASSLEGNVFNYGYTF
- once 14 TRBJ2-5 TRBV5-4 TGTGCCAGCAGCTTGGGAGACAGCCAAGAGACCCAGTACTTC CASSLGDSQETQYF
TRBD1 - 14 TRBJ1-6 TRBV5-1 TGCGCCAGCAGCTTTGGACAGGAAAATTCACCCCTCCACTTT CASSFGQENSPLHF
- - 12 TRBJ1-6 TRBV7-2 TGTGCCAGCAGCTTAACAACAGGGCTCCTCCACTTT CASSLTTGLLHF
TRBD1 - 18 TRBJ2-3 TRBV4-2 TGTGCCAGCAGCCAGAGGGGGACAGGGGGTATAGGCACAGATACGCAGTATTTT CASSQRGTGGIGTDTQYF
TRBD1 - 14 TRBJ1-4 TRBV5-1 TGCGCCAGCAATTTTGGACAGGGGAATGAAAAACTGTTTTTT CASNFGQGNEKLFF
TRBD1 - 15 TRBJ1-4 TRBV19 TGTGCCAGTAGTTCAACAGGGGGCACTAATGAAAAACTGTTTTTT CASSSTGGTNEKLFF
TRBD1 - 14 TRBJ1-2 TRBV28 TGTGCCAGCAGATCCGGACAGGGAAGTCATGGCTACACCTTC CASRSGQGSHGYTF
- - 13 TRBJ2-7 TRBV12-3/TRBV12-4 TGTGCCAATCCGACAGCCCTAACCTACGAGCAGTACTTC CANPTALTYEQYF
TRBD1 - 15 TRBJ1-2 TRBV7-2 TGTGCCAGCAGCACTCCGGGACAGGGGGCGAGTGGCTACACCTTC CASSTPGQGASGYTF
TRBD1 - 15 TRBJ1-5 TRBV5-6 TGTGCCAGCAGCTCTCAGGGACAGAGAAATCAGCCCCAGCATTTT CASSSQGQRNQPQHF
- - 13 TRBJ2-5 TRBV5-4 TGTGCCAGCAGCTTCAGGGAAATGGAGACCCAGTACTTC CASSFREMETQYF
TRBD1 - 15 TRBJ1-5 TRBV20-1 TGCAGTGCTAGTGCGACCGGGACAGGGAGTCAGCCCCAGCATTTT CSASATGTGSQPQHF
- - 17 TRBJ2-1 TRBV7-2 TGTGCCAGCAGCTTAGGTCGCGGGGAGATAAAATACAATGAGCAGTTCTTC CASSLGRGEIKYNEQFF
TRBD2 few 14 TRBJ2-1 TRBV27 TGTGCCAGCAGTGTCGGGACTACTAACAATGAGCAGTTCTTC CASSVGTTNNEQFF
- - 15 TRBJ1-2 TRBV5-1 TGCGCCAGCAGCATAAGGACGGACACTAACTATGGCTACACCTTC CASSIRTDTNYGYTF
- - 14 TRBJ2-7 TRBV6-5 TGTGCCAGCAACCCTCGGAAAGGGGGCTACGAGCAGTACTTC CASNPRKGGYEQYF
TRBD1 once 15 TRBJ1-1 TRBV19 TGTGCCAGTACCCGAGGGGGGACAGGGGGCACTGAAGCTTTCTTT CASTRGGTGGTEAFF
- - 14 TRBJ1-5 TRBV2 TGTGCCAGCAGTGAAGCCAGGAGCAATCAGCCCCAGCATTTT CASSEARSNQPQHF
TRBD2 - 16 TRBJ2-3 TRBV5-4 TGTGCCAGCAGCTTGGCACTAGCGGGTGCGAGAGATACGCAGTATTTT CASSLALAGARDTQYF
TRBD1 - 15 TRBJ1-1 TRBV7-2 TGTGCCAGCAGCTTAGGGGGCAGGGGGTCTACTGAAGCTTTCTTT CASSLGGRGSTEAFF
- few 16 TRBJ2-3 TRBV5-1 TGCGCCAGCAGCTTGAGTGGCGGTTCAGTTCGCGATACGCAGTATTTT CASSLSGGSVRDTQYF
TRBD2 - 16 TRBJ2-2 TRBV10-1 TGCGCCAGCAGTGTATTTGGGCGGGAGAGCACCGGGGAGCTGTTTTTT CASSVFGRESTGELFF
TRBD1 - 16 TRBJ2-7 TRBV13 TGTGCCAGCAGCTTAGCGGGACAGGCGCCACCCTACGAGCAGTACTTC CASSLAGQAPPYEQYF
TRBD2 - 15 TRBJ2-1 TRBV7-3 TGTGCCAGCAGCTCGACTAGCGGGGGTTACAATGAGCAGTTCTTC CASSSTSGGYNEQFF
- - 14 TRBJ1-5 TRBV11-3 TGTGCCAGCAGCTGGCCGGACACCAATCAGCCCCAGCATTTT CASSWPDTNQPQHF
- - 15 TRBJ1-2 TRBV5-1 TGCGCCAGCAGCCTCGCTGGGACTCAACCCTATGGCTACACCTTC CASSLAGTQPYGYTF
- - 12 TRBJ2-7 TRBV19 TGTGCCAGTAGTATAGGGCGGAACGAGCAGTACTTC CASSIGRNEQYF
TRBD2 - 15 TRBJ2-5 TRBV18 TGTGCCAGCTCACCACCGGGCGGGAGAGTAGAGACCCAGTACTTC CASSPPGGRVETQYF
TRBD1 once 15 TRBJ2-5 TRBV7-9 TGTGCCAGCAGCGCCCGGACAGGGCGGCAAGAGACCCAGTACTTC CASSARTGRQETQYF
TRBD2 - 12 TRBJ2-7 TRBV3-1/TRBV3-2 TGTGCCAGCAGCACGGGGGGGCGGGAGCAGTACTTC CASSTGGREQYF
TRBD2 - 16 TRBJ2-3 TRBV6-5 TGTGCCAGCAGTTACAGTTTCGCTAGCGGGGCAGATACGCAGTATTTT CASSYSFASGADTQYF
- - 17 TRBJ2-6 TRBV15 TGTGCCACCAGCAGACTAAAACAGGGCTCTGGGGCCAACGTCCTGACTTTC CATSRLKQGSGANVLTF
TRBD1 - 15 TRBJ1-4 TRBV10-1 TGCGCCAGCAATCAAGGACAGGGCAGTCGTGAAAAACTGTTTTTT CASNQGQGSREKLFF
- once 13 TRBJ1-2 TRBV12-3/TRBV12-4 TGTGCCAGCAGTTTTCCTGGGGCCTATGGCTACACCTTC CASSFPGAYGYTF
- - 14 TRBJ2-5 TRBV18 TGTGCCAGCTCACCCACCACAGGGCAAGAGACCCAGTACTTC CASSPTTGQETQYF